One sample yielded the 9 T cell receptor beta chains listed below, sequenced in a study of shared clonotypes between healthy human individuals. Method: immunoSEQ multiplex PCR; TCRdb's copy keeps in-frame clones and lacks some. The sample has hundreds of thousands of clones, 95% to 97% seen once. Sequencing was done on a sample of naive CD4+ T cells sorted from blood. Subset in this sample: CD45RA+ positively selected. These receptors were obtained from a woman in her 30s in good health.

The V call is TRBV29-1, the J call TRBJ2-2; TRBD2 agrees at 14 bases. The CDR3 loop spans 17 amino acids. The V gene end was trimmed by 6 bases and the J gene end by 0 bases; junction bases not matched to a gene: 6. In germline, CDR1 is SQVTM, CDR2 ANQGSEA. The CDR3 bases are TGCAGCGTCGGGACTAGCGGGAGAGGCGCGAACACCGGGGAGCTGTTTTTT. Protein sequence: CSVGTSGRGANTGELFF.

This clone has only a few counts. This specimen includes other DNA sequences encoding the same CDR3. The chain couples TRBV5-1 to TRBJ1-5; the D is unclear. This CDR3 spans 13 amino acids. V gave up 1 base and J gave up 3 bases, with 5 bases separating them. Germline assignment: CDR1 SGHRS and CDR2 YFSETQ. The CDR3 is CASSLSDNQPQHF. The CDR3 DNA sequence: TGCGCCAGCAGCTTGTCGGACAATCAGCCCCAGCATTTT. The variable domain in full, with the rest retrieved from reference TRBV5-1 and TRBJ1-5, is KAGVTQTPRYLIKTRGQQVTLSCSPISGHRSVSWYQQTPGQGLQFLFEYFSETQRNKGNFPGRFSGRQFSNSRSEMNVSTLELGDSALYLCASSLSDNQPQHFGDGTRLSIL.

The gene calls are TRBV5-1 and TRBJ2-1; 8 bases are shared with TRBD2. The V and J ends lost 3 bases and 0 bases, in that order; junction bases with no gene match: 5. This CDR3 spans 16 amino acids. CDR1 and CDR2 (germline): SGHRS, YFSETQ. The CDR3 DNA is TGCGCCAGCAGCTACTCGAGCGGGAGCTCCTACAATGAGCAGTTCTTC. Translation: CASSYSSGSSYNEQFF.

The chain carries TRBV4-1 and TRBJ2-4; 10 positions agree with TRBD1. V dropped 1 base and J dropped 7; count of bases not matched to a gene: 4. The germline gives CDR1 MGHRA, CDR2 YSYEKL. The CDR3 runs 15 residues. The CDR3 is CASSQVGTGVNIQYF. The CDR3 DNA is TGCGCCAGCAGCCAAGTGGGGACAGGGGTTAACATTCAGTACTTC.

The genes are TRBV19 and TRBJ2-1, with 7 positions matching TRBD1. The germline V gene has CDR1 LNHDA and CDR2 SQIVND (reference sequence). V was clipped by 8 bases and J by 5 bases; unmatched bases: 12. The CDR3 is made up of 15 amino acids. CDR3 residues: CASEMTGNVNNEQFF. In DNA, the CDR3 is TGTGCCAGTGAGATGACAGGGAATGTAAACAATGAGCAGTTCTTC.

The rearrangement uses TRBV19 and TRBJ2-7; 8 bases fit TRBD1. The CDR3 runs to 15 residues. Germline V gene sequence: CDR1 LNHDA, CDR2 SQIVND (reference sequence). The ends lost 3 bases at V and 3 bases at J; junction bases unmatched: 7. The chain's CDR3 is CASSMGAGGIYEQYF. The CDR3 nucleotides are TGTGCCAGTAGTATGGGGGCAGGGGGCATCTACGAGCAGTACTTC.

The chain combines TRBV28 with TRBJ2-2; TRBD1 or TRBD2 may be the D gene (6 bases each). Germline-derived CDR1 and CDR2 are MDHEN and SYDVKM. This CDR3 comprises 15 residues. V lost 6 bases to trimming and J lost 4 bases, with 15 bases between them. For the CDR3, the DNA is TGTGCCAGCAGGTCAGAACAGGGAGGCACCGGGGAGCTGTTTTTT. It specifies CASRSEQGGTGELFF. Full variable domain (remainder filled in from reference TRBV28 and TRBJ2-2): DVKVTQSSRYLVKRTGEKVFLECVQDMDHENMFWYRQDPGLGLRLIYFSYDVKMKEKGDIPEGYSVSREKKERFSLILESASTNQTSMYLCASRSEQGGTGELFFGEGSRLTVL.

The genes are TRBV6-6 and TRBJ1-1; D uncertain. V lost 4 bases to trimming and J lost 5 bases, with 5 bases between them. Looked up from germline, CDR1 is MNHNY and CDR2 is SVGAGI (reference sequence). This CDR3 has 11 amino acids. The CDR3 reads CASSSRTEAFF. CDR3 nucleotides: TGTGCCAGCAGTTCTCGGACTGAAGCTTTCTTT.

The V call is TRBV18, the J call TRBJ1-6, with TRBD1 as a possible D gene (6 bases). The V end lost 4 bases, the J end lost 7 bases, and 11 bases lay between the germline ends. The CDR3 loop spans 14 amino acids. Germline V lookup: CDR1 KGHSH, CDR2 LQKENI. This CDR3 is CASSQDRSNSPLHF. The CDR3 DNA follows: TGTGCCAGCTCACAGGACAGATCGAATTCACCCCTCCACTTT.